The text below deals with one T cell receptor (beta chain). Its antigen is currently unknown. This entry comes from a study of cytomegalovirus exposure and HLA in healthy donors. Overall study findings and caveats: The listing of 160 or so TCR beta chains classed them as cytomegalovirus-associated. Later analysis found that TCR beta chains associated with HLA were more clonally expanded than other, equally common chains.

Both 60 Vbeta primers and 13 Jbeta primers went into the PCR. Sequencing was performed with immunoSEQ multiplex PCR; in TCRdb, only in-frame clones are kept and a portion is missing. The profile shows 200,000 or so clones, roughly 87% of them singletons. The V gene end was trimmed by 4 bases and the J gene end by 5 bases; junction bases not matched to a gene: 4. Germline CDR1 and CDR2: SGHDT and YYEEEE. The CDR3 length is 13 residues. Sequencing used PBMCs. The rearrangement joins TRBV5-6 to TRBJ2-5; 8 bases match TRBD2. This clonotype was obtained from a girl under three years old in good health and CMV-seronegative. The CDR3 sequence: CASSTGGGETQYF. CDR3 sequence (DNA): TGTGCCAGCAGCACCGGGGGGGGCGAGACCCAGTACTTC.